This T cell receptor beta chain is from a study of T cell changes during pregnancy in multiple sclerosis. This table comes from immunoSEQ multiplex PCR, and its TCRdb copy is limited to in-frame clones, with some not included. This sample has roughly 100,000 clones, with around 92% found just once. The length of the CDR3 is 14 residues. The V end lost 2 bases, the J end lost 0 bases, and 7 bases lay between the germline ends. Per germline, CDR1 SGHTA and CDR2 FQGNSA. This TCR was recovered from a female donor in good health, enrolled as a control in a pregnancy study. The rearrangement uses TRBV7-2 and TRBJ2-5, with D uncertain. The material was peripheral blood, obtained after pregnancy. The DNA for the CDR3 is TGTGCCAGCAGCTTAAGGAGTTACCAAGAGACCCAGTACTTC. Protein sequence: CASSLRSYQETQYF.